This T cell receptor (beta chain) comes out of a study of OX40 agonist ivuxolimab in advanced cancers. Study-level background: Three patients got partial responses; one had hepatocellular carcinoma and two had cutaneous melanoma.

A few counts support this clone. After removal of 7 bases from V and 0 bases from J, the junction contained 4 bases not matched to a gene. The CDR3 covers 15 residues. Germline V lookup: CDR1 MDHEN, CDR2 SYDVKM. Profiling relied on immunoSEQ multiplex PCR, and the TCRdb table lists in-frame clones only, not all of them. The profile shows more than 60,000 clones, less than 90% of them singletons. The material was CD4+ or CD8+ T cells sorted from blood, obtained in a trial of the OX40 agonist ivuxolimab. The TCR originated in an adult with an advanced solid tumor such as melanoma, head and neck, liver or kidney cancer. J is TRBJ1-3 and V is TRBV28; the match to TRBD1 covers 9 bases. The DNA of the CDR3 is TGTGCCAGCATCAACAGGGGGCTCTCTGGAAACACCATATATTTT. It yields the protein CASINRGLSGNTIYF.